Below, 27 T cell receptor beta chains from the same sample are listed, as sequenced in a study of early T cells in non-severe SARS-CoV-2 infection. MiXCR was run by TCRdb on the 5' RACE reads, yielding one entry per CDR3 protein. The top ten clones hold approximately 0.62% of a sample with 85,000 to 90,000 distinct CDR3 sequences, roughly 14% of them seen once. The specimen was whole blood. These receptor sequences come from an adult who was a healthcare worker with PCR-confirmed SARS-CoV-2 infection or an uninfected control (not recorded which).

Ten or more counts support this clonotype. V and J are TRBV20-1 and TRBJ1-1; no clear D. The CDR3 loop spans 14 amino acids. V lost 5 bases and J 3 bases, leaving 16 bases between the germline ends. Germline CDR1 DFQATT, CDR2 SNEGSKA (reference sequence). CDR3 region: CSAGSFVEDTEAFF. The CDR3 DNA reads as TGCAGTGCTGGCTCATTTGTTGAGGACACTGAAGCTTTCTTT.

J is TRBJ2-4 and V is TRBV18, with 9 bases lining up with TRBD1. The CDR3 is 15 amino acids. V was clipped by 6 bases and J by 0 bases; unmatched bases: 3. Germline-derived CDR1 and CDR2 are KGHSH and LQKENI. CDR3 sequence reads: CASSTGGLAKNIQYF. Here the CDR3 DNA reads TGTGCCAGCTCGACAGGGGGGCTAGCCAAAAACATTCAGTACTTC.

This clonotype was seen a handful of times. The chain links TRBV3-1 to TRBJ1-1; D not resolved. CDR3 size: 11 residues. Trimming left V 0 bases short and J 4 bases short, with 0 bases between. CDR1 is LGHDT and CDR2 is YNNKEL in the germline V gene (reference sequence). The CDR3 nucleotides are TGTGCCAGCAGCCAAGACACTGAAGCTTTCTTT. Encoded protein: CASSQDTEAFF.

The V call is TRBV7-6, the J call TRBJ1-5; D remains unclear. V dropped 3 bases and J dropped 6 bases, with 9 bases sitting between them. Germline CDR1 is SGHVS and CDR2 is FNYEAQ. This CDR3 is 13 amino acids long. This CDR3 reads CASSFGESQPQHF. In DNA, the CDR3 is TGTGCCAGCAGCTTTGGGGAGAGTCAGCCCCAGCATTTT.

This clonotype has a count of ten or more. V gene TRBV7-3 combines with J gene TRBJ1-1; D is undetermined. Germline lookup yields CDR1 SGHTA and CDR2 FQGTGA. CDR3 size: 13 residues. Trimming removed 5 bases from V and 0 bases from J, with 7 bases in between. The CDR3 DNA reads TGTGCCAGCAGCCCGCGCATGAACACTGAAGCTTTCTTT. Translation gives CASSPRMNTEAFF. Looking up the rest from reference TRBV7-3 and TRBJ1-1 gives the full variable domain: GAGVSQTPSNKVTEKGKYVELRCDPISGHTALYWYRQSLGQGPEFLIYFQGTGAADDSGLPNDRFFAVRPEGSVSTLKIQRTERGDSAVYLCASSPRMNTEAFFGQGTRLTVV.

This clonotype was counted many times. CDR3 coding DNA: TGCAGTGCTAGAGATCCCGGGAACAATGAGCAGTTCTTC. Protein sequence: CSARDPGNNEQFF. The rearrangement uses TRBV20-1 and TRBJ2-1; possible D gene TRBD2, 5 bases. CDR1 and CDR2 (germline): DFQATT, SNEGSKA (reference sequence). The CDR3 covers 13 residues. Trimming pared 0 bases from V and 5 bases from J, leaving 8 bases between.

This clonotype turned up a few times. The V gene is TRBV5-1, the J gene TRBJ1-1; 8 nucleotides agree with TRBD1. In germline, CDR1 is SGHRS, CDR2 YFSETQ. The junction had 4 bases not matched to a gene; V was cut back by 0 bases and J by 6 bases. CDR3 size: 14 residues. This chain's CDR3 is CASSLVAGGPEAFF. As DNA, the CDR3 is TGCGCCAGCAGCTTGGTGGCAGGGGGCCCTGAAGCTTTCTTT. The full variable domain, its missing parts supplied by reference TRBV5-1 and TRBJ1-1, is KAGVTQTPRYLIKTRGQQVTLSCSPISGHRSVSWYQQTPGQGLQFLFEYFSETQRNKGNFPGRFSGRQFSNSRSEMNVSTLELGDSALYLCASSLVAGGPEAFFGQGTRLTVV.

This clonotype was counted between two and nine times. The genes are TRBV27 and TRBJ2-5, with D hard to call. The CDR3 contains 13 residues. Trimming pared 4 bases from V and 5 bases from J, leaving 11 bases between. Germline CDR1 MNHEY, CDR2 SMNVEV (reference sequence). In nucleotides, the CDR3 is TGTGCCAGCAGTTATATTAGTGGGGAGACCCAGTACTTC. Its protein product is CASSYISGETQYF.

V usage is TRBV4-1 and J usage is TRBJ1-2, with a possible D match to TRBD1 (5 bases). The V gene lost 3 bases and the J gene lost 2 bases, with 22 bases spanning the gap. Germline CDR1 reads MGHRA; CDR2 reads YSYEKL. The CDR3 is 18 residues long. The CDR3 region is CASSHNPRAGFINYGYTF. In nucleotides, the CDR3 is TGCGCCAGCAGCCACAACCCCCGGGCAGGGTTCATAAACTATGGCTACACCTTC.

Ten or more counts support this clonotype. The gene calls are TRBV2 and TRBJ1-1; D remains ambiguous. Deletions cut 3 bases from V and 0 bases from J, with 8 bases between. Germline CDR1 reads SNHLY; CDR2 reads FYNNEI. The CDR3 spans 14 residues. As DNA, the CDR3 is TGTGCCAGCAGTGAGTTGCAGATGAACACTGAAGCTTTCTTT. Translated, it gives CASSELQMNTEAFF.

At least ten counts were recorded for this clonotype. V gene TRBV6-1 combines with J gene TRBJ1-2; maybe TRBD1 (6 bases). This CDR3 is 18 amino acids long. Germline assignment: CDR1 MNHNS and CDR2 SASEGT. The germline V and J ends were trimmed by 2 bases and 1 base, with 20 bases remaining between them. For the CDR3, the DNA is TGTGCCAGCAGTGAAAGGCCACCGGGACACGGATTTAACTATGGCTACACCTTC. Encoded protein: CASSERPPGHGFNYGYTF.

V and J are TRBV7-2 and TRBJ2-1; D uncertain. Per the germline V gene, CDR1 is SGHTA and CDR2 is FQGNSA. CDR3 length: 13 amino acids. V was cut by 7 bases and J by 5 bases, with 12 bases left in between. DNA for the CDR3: TGTGCCAGCACCACCACCCCAAACAATGAGCAGTTCTTC. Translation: CASTTTPNNEQFF.

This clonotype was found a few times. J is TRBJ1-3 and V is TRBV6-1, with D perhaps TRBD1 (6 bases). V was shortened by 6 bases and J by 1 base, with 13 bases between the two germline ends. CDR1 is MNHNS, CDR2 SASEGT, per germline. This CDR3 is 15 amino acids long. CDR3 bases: TGTGCCAGCAGCCCTTCGGACAGATCTGGAAACACCATATATTTT. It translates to CASSPSDRSGNTIYF.

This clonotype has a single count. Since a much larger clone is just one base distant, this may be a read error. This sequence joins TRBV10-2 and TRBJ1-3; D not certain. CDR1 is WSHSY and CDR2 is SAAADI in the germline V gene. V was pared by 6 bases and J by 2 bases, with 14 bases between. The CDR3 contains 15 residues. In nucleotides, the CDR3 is TGCGCCAGCAGGACCCAGGAGGCGCCTGGAAACACCATATATTTT. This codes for CASRTQEAPGNTIYF.

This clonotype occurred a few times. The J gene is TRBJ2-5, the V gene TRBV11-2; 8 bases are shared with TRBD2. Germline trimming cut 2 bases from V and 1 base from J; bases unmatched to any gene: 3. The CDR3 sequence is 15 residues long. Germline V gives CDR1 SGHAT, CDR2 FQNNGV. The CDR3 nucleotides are TGTGCCAGCAGCTTAAGTCGGGGGGGCCAAGAGACCCAGTACTTC. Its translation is CASSLSRGGQETQYF.

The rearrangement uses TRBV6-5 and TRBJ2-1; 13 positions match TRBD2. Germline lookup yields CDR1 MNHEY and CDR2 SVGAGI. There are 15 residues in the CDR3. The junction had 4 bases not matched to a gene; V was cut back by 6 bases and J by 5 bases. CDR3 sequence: CASSGGTSGDNEQFF. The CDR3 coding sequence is TGTGCCAGCAGCGGAGGGACTAGCGGGGACAATGAGCAGTTCTTC.

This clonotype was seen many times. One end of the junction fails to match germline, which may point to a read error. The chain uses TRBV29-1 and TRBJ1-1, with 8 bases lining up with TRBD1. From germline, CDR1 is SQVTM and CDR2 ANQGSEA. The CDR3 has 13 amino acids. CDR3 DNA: TGCAGCGTTGAAACAGGGGGTGGGACTGAAGTTTTCTTT. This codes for CSVETGGGTEVFF. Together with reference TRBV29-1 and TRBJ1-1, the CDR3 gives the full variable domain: SAVISQKPSRDICQRGTSLTIQCQVDSQVTMMFWYRQQPGQSLTLIATANQGSEATYESGFVIDKFPISRPNLTFSTLTVSNMSPEDSSIYLCSVETGGGTEVFFGQGTRLTVV.

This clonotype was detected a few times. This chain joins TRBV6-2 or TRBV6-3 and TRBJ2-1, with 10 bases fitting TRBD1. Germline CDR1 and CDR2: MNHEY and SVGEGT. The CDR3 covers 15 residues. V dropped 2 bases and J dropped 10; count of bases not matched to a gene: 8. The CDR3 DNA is TGTGCCAGCAGTTACCCCGGGACAGGGGTCCAAGAGCAGTTCTTC. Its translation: CASSYPGTGVQEQFF.

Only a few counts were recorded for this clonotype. Here the CDR3 reads CASSQVGGREKLFF. The CDR3 DNA follows: TGTGCCAGCAGCCAAGTTGGGGGCCGCGAAAAACTGTTTTTT. The rearrangement joins TRBV3-1 to TRBJ1-4, with D perhaps matching TRBD1 (6 bases). The CDR3 covers 14 residues. The germline V gene encodes CDR1 LGHDT and CDR2 YNNKEL (reference sequence). V was shortened by 1 base and J by 8 bases, with 11 bases between the two germline ends.

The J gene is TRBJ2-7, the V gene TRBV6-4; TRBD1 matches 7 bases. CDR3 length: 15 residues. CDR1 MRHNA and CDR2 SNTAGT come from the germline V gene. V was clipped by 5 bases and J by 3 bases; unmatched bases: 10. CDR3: CASSPGTEQGYEQYV. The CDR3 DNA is TGTGCCAGCAGTCCCGGGACAGAGCAGGGCTACGAGCAGTACGTC.

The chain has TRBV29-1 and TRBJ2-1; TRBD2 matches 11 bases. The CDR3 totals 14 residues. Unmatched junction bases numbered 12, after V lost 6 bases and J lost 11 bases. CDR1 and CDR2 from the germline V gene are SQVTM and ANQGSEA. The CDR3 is CSVLGLAALEKQFF. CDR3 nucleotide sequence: TGCAGCGTGCTGGGACTAGCGGCCCTCGAGAAGCAGTTCTTC.

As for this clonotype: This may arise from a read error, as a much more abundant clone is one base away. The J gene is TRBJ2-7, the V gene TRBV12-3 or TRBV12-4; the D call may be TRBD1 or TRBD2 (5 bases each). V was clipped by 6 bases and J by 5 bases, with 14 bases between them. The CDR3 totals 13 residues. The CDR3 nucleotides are TGTGCCAGCAGCCGGGACCTGGGGGACGAGCAGTACGTC. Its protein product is CASSRDLGDEQYV.

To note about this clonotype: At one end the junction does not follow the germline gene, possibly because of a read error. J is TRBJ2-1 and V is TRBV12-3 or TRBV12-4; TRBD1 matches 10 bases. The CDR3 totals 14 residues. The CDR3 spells CASSYSGDRGFRLF. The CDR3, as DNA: TGTGCCAGCAGTTACTCCGGGGACAGGGGCTTTCGGCTCTTC.

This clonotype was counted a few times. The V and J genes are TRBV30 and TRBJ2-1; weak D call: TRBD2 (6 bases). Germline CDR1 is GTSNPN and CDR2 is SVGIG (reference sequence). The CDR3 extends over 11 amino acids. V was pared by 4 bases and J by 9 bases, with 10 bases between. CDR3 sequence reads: CAWTRRGEQFF. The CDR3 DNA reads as TGTGCCTGGACCCGGAGGGGTGAGCAGTTCTTC.

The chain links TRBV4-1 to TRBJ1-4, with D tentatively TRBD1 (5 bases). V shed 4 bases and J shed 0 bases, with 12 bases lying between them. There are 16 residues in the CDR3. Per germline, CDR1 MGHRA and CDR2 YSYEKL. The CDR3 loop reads CASSLRTRATNEKLFF. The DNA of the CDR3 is TGCGCCAGCAGCCTGAGGACACGTGCAACTAATGAAAAACTGTTTTTT.

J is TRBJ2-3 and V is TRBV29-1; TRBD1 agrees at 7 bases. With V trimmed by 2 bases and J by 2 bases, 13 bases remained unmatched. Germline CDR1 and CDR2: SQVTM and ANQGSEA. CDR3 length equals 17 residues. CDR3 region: CSVELARTGVFTDTQYF. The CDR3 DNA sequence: TGCAGCGTTGAATTGGCTAGAACAGGGGTTTTCACAGATACGCAGTATTTT.

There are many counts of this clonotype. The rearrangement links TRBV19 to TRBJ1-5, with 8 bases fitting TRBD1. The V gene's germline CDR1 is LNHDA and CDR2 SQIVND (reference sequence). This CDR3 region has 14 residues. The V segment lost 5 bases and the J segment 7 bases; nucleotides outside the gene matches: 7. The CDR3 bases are TGTGCCAGTAGTCGACAGGGGATGGGCCAGCCCCAGCATTTT. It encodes CASSRQGMGQPQHF.